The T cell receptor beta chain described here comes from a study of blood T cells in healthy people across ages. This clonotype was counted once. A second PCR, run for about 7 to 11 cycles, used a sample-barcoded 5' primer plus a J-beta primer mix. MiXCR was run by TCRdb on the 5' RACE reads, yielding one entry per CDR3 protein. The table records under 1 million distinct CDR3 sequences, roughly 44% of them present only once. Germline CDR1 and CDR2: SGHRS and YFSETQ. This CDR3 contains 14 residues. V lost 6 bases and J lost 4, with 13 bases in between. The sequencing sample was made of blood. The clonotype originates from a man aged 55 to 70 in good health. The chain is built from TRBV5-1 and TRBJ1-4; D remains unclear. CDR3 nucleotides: TGCGCCAGCAAATTCCAAGAGGGTAATGAAAAACTGTTTTTT. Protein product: CASKFQEGNEKLFF.